Following are 16 T cell receptor beta chains from one sample sequenced in a study of T cell changes during pregnancy in multiple sclerosis. Sequenced by immunoSEQ multiplex PCR; TCRdb stores in-frame clones only, minus some. The profile shows tens of thousands of clones, about 92% of them singletons. The material was CD8+ T cells from peripheral blood mononuclear cells, obtained in the first trimester of pregnancy. These receptors were collected from a female donor with multiple sclerosis, enrolled in a pregnancy study.

The V call is TRBV27, the J call TRBJ1-6; the D gene is possibly TRBD1 (6 bases). This CDR3 has 13 amino acids. The V and J ends lost 5 bases and 7 bases respectively, with 9 bases between them. Looked up from germline, CDR1 is MNHEY and CDR2 is SMNVEV (reference sequence). The CDR3 region is CASSNTGNSPLHF. CDR3 DNA sequence: TGTGCCAGCAGTAATACAGGGAATTCACCCCTCCACTTT.

Written as DNA, the CDR3 is TGTGCCAGCAGCGAGACAGGGGAATATGGCTACACCTTC. This codes for CASSETGEYGYTF. The genes are TRBV7-9 and TRBJ1-2; TRBD1 agrees at 8 bases. CDR1 and CDR2 from the germline V gene are SEHNR and FQNEAQ (reference sequence). Trimming at V came to 5 bases and at J to 5 bases, leaving 4 bases not matched to a gene. This CDR3 has 13 residues.

The V gene is TRBV19, the J gene TRBJ2-2; D is unresolved. Germline lookup yields CDR1 LNHDA and CDR2 SQIVND (reference sequence). CDR3 length equals 15 residues. Trimming stripped 3 bases from V and 4 bases from J, with 12 bases between. Here the CDR3 reads CASSMFYSPTGELFF. CDR3 DNA sequence: TGTGCCAGTAGTATGTTTTATAGCCCCACCGGGGAGCTGTTTTTT. Looking up the rest from reference TRBV19 and TRBJ2-2 gives the full variable domain: DGGITQSPKYLFRKEGQNVTLSCEQNLNHDAMYWYRQDPGQGLRLIYYSQIVNDFQKGDIAEGYSVSREKKESFPLTVTSAQKNPTAFYLCASSMFYSPTGELFFGEGSRLTVL.

The chain carries TRBV30 and TRBJ1-1; D gene uncertain. The length of the CDR3 is 13 residues. Between the trimmed V and J ends, which lost 1 base and 0 bases, there was a span of 6 bases. Germline lookup yields CDR1 GTSNPN and CDR2 SVGIG (reference sequence). In nucleotides, the CDR3 is TGTGCCTGGAGTGACGGGGTGAACACTGAAGCTTTCTTT. It is translated as CAWSDGVNTEAFF.

The chain recombines TRBV7-9 with TRBJ1-2, with 7 bases aligning to TRBD1. This CDR3 comprises 15 residues. Germline V gene data show CDR1 as SEHNR and CDR2 as FQNEAQ (reference sequence). The V segment lost 4 bases and the J segment 2 bases; nucleotides outside the gene matches: 7. The CDR3 bases are TGTGCCAGCAGCTCCCCAGGAGGGGGCAACTATGGCTACACCTTC. Translated: CASSSPGGGNYGYTF.

The CDR3, as DNA: TGTGCCAGCAGTCAACTAGCGGGGGGAAGCAATGAGCAGTTCTTC. This translates into CASSQLAGGSNEQFF. This chain uses TRBV6-4 with TRBJ2-1, with 12 bases identical to TRBD2. The CDR3 covers 15 residues. CDR1 and CDR2 (germline): MRHNA, SNTAGT. V shed 5 bases, J shed 6 bases, and the junction held 5 bases outside the gene matches.

This CDR3 reads CASSPGTGGFLQPQHF. The CDR3 nucleotides read TGTGCCAGCAGCCCCGGGACAGGGGGCTTTCTTCAGCCCCAGCATTTT. This chain connects TRBV7-3 to TRBJ1-5; the match to TRBD1 covers 12 bases. After removal of 5 bases from V and 6 bases from J, the junction contained 8 bases not matched to a gene. Germline CDR1 SGHTA, CDR2 FQGTGA. The CDR3 has 16 amino acids.

V and J are TRBV5-6 and TRBJ1-2, with D perhaps matching TRBD1 (5 bases). Germline CDR1 reads SGHDT; CDR2 reads YYEEEE. Trimming removed 5 bases at V and 8 bases at J, with 19 bases between. This CDR3 has 14 residues. DNA for the CDR3: TGTGCCAGCAGGTACGGGGGGAGTGATATGGGCTACACCTTC. It is translated as CASRYGGSDMGYTF.

This chain links TRBV19 with TRBJ2-7; D possibly corresponds to TRBD1 (6 bases). V lost 6 bases, J lost 2 bases, and 14 bases lay in between. Germline V gene sequence: CDR1 LNHDA, CDR2 SQIVND (reference sequence). CDR3 length equals 14 residues. For the CDR3, the DNA is TGTGCCAGTAGCCTGACAGGTTTTCCCTACGAGCAGTACTTC. Protein sequence: CASSLTGFPYEQYF. Drawing the rest from reference TRBV19 and TRBJ2-7, the complete variable domain is DGGITQSPKYLFRKEGQNVTLSCEQNLNHDAMYWYRQDPGQGLRLIYYSQIVNDFQKGDIAEGYSVSREKKESFPLTVTSAQKNPTAFYLCASSLTGFPYEQYFGPGTRLTVT.

The rearrangement links TRBV2 to TRBJ2-3; 8 bases are shared with TRBD2. Germline V gives CDR1 SNHLY, CDR2 FYNNEI. The CDR3 consists of 12 residues. The J segment lost 14 bases and the V segment lost 5 bases, leaving 9 bases of the junction unmatched. The CDR3 nucleotides read TGTGCCAGCAGTCGAGCGGGGGCCGGGGGGTATTTT. Translating gives CASSRAGAGGYF.

The chain uses TRBV19 and TRBJ1-1, with D maybe TRBD1 (5 bases). The CDR3 contains 13 residues. CDR1 is LNHDA and CDR2 is SQIVND in the germline V gene (reference sequence). The ends were cut back, 6 bases at V and 1 base at J, with 9 bases in the middle. The DNA of the CDR3 is TGTGCCAGTAGAGTACAGGAGAACACTGAAGCTTTCTTT. This codes for CASRVQENTEAFF.

This chain uses TRBV18 with TRBJ1-2, with D tentatively TRBD1 (6 bases). The CDR3 is 16 residues long. Trimming cost V 1 base and J 5 bases, with 17 bases left between them. Germline lookup yields CDR1 KGHSH and CDR2 LQKENI. CDR3 coding DNA: TGTGCCAGCTCACCACAGATTGGGGGCCTGGCGTATGGCTACACCTTC. It encodes CASSPQIGGLAYGYTF.

The DNA of the CDR3 is TGTGCCAGCAGCGCAAATAGCGGGGGTCGAGATACGCAGTATTTT. Its protein product is CASSANSGGRDTQYF. V is TRBV11-2 and J is TRBJ2-3; TRBD2 matches 9 bases. The CDR3 runs 15 residues. After removal of 5 bases from V and 5 bases from J, the junction contained 8 bases not matched to a gene. Germline V gene lookup returns CDR1 SGHAT and CDR2 FQNNGV.

The J gene is TRBJ2-2, the V gene TRBV4-1; 7 nucleotides align to TRBD2. The junction had 2 bases not matched to a gene; V was cut back by 4 bases and J by 6 bases. The CDR3 is 13 residues long. Germline loops: CDR1 MGHRA, CDR2 YSYEKL. This chain's CDR3 is CASSRGGAGELFF. As DNA, the CDR3 is TGCGCCAGCAGCCGGGGGGGGGCCGGGGAGCTGTTTTTT.

J is TRBJ1-5 and V is TRBV11-3; D unresolved. Deletions cut 1 base from V and 6 bases from J, with 16 bases between. CDR1 and CDR2 (germline): SGHNT, YENEEA. This CDR3 has 16 amino acids. CDR3 protein: CASSLVYPGGSQPQHF. The CDR3, as DNA: TGTGCCAGCAGCTTAGTGTACCCCGGCGGGAGTCAGCCCCAGCATTTT.

The chain joins TRBV2 to TRBJ1-1, with a weak D call TRBD1 (6 bases). The V gene's germline CDR1 is SNHLY and CDR2 FYNNEI. The CDR3 is made up of 13 amino acids. The V and J ends lost 7 bases and 7 bases respectively, with 16 bases between them. This chain's CDR3 is CASIPGEGGEAFF. CDR3 DNA sequence: TGTGCCAGCATCCCAGGGGAAGGGGGTGAAGCTTTCTTT.